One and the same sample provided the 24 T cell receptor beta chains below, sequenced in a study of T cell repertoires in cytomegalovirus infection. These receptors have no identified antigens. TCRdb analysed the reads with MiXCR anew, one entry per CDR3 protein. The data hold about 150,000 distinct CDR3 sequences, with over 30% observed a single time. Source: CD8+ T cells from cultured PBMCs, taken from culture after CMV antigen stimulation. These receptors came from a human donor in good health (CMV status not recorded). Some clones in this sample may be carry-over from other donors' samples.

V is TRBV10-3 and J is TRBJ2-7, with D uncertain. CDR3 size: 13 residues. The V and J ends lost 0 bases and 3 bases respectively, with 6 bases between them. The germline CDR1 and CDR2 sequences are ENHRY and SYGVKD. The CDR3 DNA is TGTGCCATCAGTGAGTCGTACGGCTACGAGCAGTACTTC. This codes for CAISESYGYEQYF.

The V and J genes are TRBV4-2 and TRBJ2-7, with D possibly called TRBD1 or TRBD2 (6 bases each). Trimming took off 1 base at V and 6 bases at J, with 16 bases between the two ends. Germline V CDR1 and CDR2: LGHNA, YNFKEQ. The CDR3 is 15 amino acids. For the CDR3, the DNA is TGTGCCAGCAGCCAAGGTTCGGGGGCCCTCTCCGAGCAGTACTTC. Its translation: CASSQGSGALSEQYF.

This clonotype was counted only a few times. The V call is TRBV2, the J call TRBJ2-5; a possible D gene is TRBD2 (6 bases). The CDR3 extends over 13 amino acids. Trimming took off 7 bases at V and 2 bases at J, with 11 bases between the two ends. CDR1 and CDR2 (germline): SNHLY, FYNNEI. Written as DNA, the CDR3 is TGTGCCAGCATCGGGAGTAATCAAGAGACCCAGTACTTC. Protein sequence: CASIGSNQETQYF. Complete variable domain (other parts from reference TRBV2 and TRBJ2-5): EPEVTQTPSHQVTQMGQEVILRCVPISNHLYFYWYRQILGQKVEFLVSFYNNEISEKSEIFDDQFSVERPDGSNFTLKIRSTKLEDSAMYFCASIGSNQETQYFGPGTRLLVL.

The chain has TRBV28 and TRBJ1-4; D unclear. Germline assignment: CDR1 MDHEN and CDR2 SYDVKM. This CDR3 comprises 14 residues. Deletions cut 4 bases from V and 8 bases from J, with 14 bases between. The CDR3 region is CASSSPRVGEKLFF. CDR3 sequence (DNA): TGTGCCAGCAGTTCTCCTCGGGTTGGCGAAAAACTGTTTTTT.

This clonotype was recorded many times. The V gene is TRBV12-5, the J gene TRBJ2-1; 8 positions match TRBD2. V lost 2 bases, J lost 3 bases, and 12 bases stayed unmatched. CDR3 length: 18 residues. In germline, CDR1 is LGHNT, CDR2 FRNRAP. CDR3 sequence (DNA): TGTGCTAGTGGTTTGACCGGGTTCTCGGGGGGGTACTACAATGAGCAGTTCTTC. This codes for CASGLTGFSGGYYNEQFF.

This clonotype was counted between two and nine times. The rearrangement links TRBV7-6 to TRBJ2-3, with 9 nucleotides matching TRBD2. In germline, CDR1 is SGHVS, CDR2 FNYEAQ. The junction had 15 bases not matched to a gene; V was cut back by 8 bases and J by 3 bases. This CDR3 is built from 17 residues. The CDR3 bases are TGTGCCAGCGGACCCTGGGGCGGGGGGGCCGAAACAGATACGCAGTATTTT. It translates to CASGPWGGGAETDTQYF.

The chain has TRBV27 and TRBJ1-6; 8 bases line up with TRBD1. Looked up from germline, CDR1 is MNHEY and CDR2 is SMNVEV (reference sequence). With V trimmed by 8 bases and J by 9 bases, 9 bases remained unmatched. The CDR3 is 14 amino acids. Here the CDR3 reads CASGNRGFSSPLHF. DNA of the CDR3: TGTGCCAGCGGCAACAGGGGGTTCTCTTCACCCCTCCACTTT.

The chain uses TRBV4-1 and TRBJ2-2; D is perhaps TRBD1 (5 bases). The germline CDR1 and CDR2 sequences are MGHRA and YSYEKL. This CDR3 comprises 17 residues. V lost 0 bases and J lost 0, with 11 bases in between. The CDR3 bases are TGCGCCAGCAGCCAAGATCATGAAGGGGCGAACACCGGGGAGCTGTTTTTT. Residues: CASSQDHEGANTGELFF.

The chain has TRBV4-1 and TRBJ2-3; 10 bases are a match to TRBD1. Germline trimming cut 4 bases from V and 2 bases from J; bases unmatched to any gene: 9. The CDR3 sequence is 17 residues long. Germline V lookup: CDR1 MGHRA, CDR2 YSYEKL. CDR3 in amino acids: CASSPRTGGVVTDTQYF. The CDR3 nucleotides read TGCGCCAGCAGCCCCCGGACAGGGGGTGTAGTCACAGATACGCAGTATTTT.

The CDR3 nucleotides are TGTGCCAGCGGCCAGGGGGGTTCAAATGAGCAGTTCTTC. This gives the protein CASGQGGSNEQFF. This chain uses TRBV6-1 with TRBJ2-1; weak D call: TRBD1 (7 bases). V was cut by 8 bases and J by 7 bases, with 15 bases left in between. The CDR3 totals 13 residues. Germline assignment: CDR1 MNHNS and CDR2 SASEGT.

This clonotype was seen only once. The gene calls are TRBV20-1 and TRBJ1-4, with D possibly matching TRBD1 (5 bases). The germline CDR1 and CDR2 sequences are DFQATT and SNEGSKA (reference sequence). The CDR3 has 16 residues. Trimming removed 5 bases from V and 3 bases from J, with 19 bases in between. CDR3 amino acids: CSAPDMLGAPNEKLFF. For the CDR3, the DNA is TGCAGTGCTCCTGACATGCTAGGGGCACCTAATGAAAAACTGTTTTTT.

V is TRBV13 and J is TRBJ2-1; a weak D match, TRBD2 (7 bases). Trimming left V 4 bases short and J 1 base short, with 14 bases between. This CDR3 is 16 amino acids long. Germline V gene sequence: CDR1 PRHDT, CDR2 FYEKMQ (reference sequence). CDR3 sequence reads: CASSSFGGLSYNEQFF. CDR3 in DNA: TGTGCCAGCAGCTCTTTCGGGGGGCTGTCCTACAATGAGCAGTTCTTC.

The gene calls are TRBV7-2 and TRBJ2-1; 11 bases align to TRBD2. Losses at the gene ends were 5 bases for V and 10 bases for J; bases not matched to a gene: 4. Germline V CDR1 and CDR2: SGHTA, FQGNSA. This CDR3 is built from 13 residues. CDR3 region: CASSLIAGGEQFF. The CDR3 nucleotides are TGTGCCAGCAGCCTTATAGCGGGGGGGGAGCAGTTCTTC.

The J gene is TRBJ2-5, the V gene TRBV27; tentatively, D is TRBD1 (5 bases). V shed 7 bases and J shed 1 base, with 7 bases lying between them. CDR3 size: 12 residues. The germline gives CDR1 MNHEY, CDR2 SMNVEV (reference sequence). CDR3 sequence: CASKDTQETQYF. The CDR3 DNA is TGTGCCAGCAAGGACACCCAAGAGACCCAGTACTTC.

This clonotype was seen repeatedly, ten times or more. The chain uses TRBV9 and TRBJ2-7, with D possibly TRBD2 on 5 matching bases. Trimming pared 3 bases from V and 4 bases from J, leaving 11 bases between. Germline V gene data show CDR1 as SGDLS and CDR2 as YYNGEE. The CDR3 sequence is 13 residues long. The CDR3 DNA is TGTGCCAGCAGCGCCCCGTGGGAGTACGAGCAGTACTTC. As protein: CASSAPWEYEQYF.

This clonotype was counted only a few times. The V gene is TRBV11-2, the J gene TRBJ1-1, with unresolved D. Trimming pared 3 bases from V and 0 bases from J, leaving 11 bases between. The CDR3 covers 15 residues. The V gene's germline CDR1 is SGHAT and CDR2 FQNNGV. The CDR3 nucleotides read TGTGCCAGCAGCTTGGTCACGGGGATGAACACTGAAGCTTTCTTT. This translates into CASSLVTGMNTEAFF.

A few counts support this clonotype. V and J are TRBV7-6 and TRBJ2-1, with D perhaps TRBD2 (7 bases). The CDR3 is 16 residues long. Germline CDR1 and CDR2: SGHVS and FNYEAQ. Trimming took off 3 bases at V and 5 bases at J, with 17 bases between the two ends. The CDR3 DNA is TGTGCCAGCAGCTTCCCCTGGGGGGGCTTCGACAATGAGCAGTTCTTC. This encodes CASSFPWGGFDNEQFF. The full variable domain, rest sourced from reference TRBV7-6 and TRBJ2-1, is GAGVSQSPRYKVTKRGQDVALRCDPISGHVSLYWYRQALGQGPEFLTYFNYEAQQDKSGLPNDRFSAERPEGSISTLTIQRTEQRDSAMYRCASSFPWGGFDNEQFFGPGTRLTVL.

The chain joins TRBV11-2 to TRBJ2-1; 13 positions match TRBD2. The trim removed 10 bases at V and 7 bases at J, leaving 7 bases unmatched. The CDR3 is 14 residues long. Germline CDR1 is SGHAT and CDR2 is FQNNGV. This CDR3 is CATRTSGGGNEQFF. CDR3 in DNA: TGTGCCACCAGAACTAGCGGGGGGGGGAATGAGCAGTTCTTC. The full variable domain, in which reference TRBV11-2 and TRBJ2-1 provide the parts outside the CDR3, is EAGVAQSPRYKIIEKRQSVAFWCNPISGHATLYWYQQILGQGPKLLIQFQNNGVVDDSQLPKDRFSAERLKGVDSTLKIQPAKLEDSAVYLCATRTSGGGNEQFFGPGTRLTVL.

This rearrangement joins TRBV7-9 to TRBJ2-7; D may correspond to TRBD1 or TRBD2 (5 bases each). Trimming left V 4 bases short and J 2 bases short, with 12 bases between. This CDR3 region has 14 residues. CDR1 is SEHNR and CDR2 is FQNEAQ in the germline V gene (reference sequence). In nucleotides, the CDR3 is TGTGCCAGCAGCTACGGGACCGCAACCTACGAGCAGTACTTC. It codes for CASSYGTATYEQYF.

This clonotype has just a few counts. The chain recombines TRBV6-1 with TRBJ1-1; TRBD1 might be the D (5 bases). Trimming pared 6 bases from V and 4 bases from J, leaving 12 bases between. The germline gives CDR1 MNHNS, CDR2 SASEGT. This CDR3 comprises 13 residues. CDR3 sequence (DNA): TGTGCCAGCAGGGACCCGGGGGGCACTGAAGCTTTCTTT. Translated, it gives CASRDPGGTEAFF.

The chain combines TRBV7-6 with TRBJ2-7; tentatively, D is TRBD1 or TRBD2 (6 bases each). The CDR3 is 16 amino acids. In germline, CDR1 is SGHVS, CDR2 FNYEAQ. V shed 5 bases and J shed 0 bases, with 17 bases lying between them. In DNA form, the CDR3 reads TGTGCCAGCAGCCCCGAGGGGGGTAGGGGCTCCTACGAGCAGTACTTC. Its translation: CASSPEGGRGSYEQYF.

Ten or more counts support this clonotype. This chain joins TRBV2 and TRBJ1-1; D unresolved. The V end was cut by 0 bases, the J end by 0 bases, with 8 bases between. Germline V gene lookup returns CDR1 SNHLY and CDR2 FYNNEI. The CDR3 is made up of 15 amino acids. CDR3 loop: CASSEAPRLNTEAFF. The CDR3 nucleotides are TGTGCCAGCAGTGAAGCGCCCCGACTGAACACTGAAGCTTTCTTT.

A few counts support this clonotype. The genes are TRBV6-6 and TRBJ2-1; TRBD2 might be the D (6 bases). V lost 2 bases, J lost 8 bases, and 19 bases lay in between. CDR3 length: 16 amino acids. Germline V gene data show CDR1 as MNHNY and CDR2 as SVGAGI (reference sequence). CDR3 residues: CASSYGGTPPGHEQFF. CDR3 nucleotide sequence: TGTGCCAGCAGTTACGGAGGGACCCCCCCGGGTCATGAGCAGTTCTTC.

The CDR3 DNA is TGTGCCATCAGTGAGTCGGAGACCCAGTACTTC. Translating gives CAISESETQYF. The gene calls are TRBV10-3 and TRBJ2-5; D not resolved. Per the germline V gene, CDR1 is ENHRY and CDR2 is SYGVKD. The ends were cut back, 0 bases at V and 5 bases at J, with 1 base in the middle. This CDR3 is 11 amino acids long.